This T cell receptor (beta chain) was sequenced in a study of identical twins. Study conclusions and caveats: Excess sharing by twins proved weaker in beta out-of-frame sequences.

The CDR3 is 15 residues long. The germline gives CDR1 SNHLY, CDR2 FYNNEI. V dropped 6 bases and J dropped 2 bases, with 17 bases sitting between them. This clonotype was counted ten times or more. Its specificity is not known. A template switching step contributed a universal primer site, while unique molecular identifiers were present in the cDNA. TCRdb recomputed calls from the 5' RACE reads with MiXCR, one row per CDR3 protein. The repertoire holds about 700,000 distinct CDR3 sequences, 5.5% to 6.5% seen once, with around 1.7% in the top ten. This receptor was identified in a man aged 18 to 29 in good health. The chain employs TRBV2 and TRBJ2-7; D perhaps matches TRBD2 (6 bases). The sequenced material came from naive T cells sorted from blood. CDR3 DNA sequence: TGTGCCAGCAGAACGGGACTCTATCAAACCTACGAGCAGTACTTC. It specifies CASRTGLYQTYEQYF.